This T cell receptor beta chain is drawn from a study of blood T cell repertoires in COVID-19. Under the authors' procedure: The assay estimated nucleated cells by amplifying reference gene primers. Sequencing used immunoSEQ multiplex PCR; TCRdb keeps in-frame clones, though not all of them. V and J calls and clone size are those listed in that table; D and trimming were worked out from the DNA. The sample lists about 40,000 clones, about 89% occurring once. The CDR3 totals 12 residues. V lost 8 bases to trimming and J lost 4 bases, with 11 bases between them. The specimen sequenced was peripheral blood. The TCR sequence derives from a man in his 70s with active COVID-19. The chain links TRBV12-3 or TRBV12-4 to TRBJ1-1; possibly TRBD1 for D (5 bases). CDR3 bases: TGTGCCAGCGTCTCAGGGCCCACTGAAGCTTTCTTT. Protein: CASVSGPTEAFF.